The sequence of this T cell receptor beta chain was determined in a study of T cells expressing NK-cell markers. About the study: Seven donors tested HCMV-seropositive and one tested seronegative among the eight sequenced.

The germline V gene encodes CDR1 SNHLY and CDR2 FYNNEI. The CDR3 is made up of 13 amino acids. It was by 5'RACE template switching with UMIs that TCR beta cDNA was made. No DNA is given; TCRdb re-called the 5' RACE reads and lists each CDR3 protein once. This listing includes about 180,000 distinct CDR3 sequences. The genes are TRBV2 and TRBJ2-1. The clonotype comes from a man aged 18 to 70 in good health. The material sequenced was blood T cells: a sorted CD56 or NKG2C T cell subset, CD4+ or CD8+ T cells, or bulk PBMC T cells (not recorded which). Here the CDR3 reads CASRPSAYNEQFF.